Below are 29 T cell receptor beta chains sequenced from a single sample in a study of glioma-infiltrating T cells after dendritic cell vaccination. Measured with immunoSEQ multiplex PCR; TCRdb has only the in-frame clones, and not every one. The sample contains about 64,000 clones, around four fifths of which appear only once. Sequenced material: blood, taken before dendritic cell vaccination. These receptors originate from a human donor with glioblastoma.

This clone came up once. V usage is TRBV2 and J usage is TRBJ2-5; a possible D gene is TRBD2 (7 bases). V dropped 8 bases and J dropped 4 bases, with 23 bases sitting between them. From germline, CDR1 is SNHLY and CDR2 FYNNEI. This CDR3 has 16 amino acids. The CDR3 region has the DNA TGTGCCAGCCTTCACAGAGGGGGGGGCTTAGGAGAGACCCAGTACTTC. This gives the protein CASLHRGGGLGETQYF.

The chain combines TRBV6-1 with TRBJ1-6, with D possibly TRBD1 on 5 matching bases. V lost 3 bases, J lost 10 bases, and 7 bases lay in between. Looked up from germline, CDR1 is MNHNS and CDR2 is SASEGT. The CDR3 is 12 residues long. CDR3 in amino acids: CASSEWGSPLHF. In DNA, the CDR3 is TGTGCCAGCAGTGAGTGGGGCTCACCCCTCCACTTT.

The chain joins TRBV29-1 to TRBJ1-4; D might be TRBD1 (6 bases). The V end lost 7 bases, the J end lost 3 bases, and 15 bases lay between the germline ends. Germline V lookup: CDR1 SQVTM, CDR2 ANQGSEA. The CDR3 covers 14 residues. Written as DNA, the CDR3 is TGCAGCGCGGCTAGGGGGGGGCCTAATGAAAAACTGTTTTTT. This sequence encodes CSAARGGPNEKLFF.

The V call is TRBV4-1, the J call TRBJ1-5; D unclear. The CDR3 is 15 residues long. V was trimmed by 1 base and J by 5 bases, leaving 12 bases between them. CDR1 MGHRA and CDR2 YSYEKL come from the germline V gene. For the CDR3, the DNA is TGCGCCAGCAGCCAAGGCGCCGGGTTTGATCAGCCCCAGCATTTT. Translated, it gives CASSQGAGFDQPQHF.

The chain employs TRBV9 and TRBJ2-5; 8 nucleotides align to TRBD2. Germline loops: CDR1 SGDLS, CDR2 YYNGEE. J lost 5 bases, V lost 4 bases, and 7 bases had no gene match. The CDR3 spans 14 residues. This chain's CDR3 is CASSLPGGPETQYF. The CDR3, as DNA: TGTGCCAGCAGCCTTCCGGGGGGGCCTGAGACCCAGTACTTC.

This sequence joins TRBV30 and TRBJ1-2, with a tentative D call TRBD1 (6 bases). CDR1 is GTSNPN, CDR2 SVGIG, per germline (reference sequence). Trimming removed 3 bases at V and 4 bases at J, with 12 bases between. The CDR3 runs to 13 residues. CDR3 bases: TGTGCCTGGAGCGGTCGGACAGTCTATGGCTACACCTTC. It yields the protein CAWSGRTVYGYTF. The variable domain in full, with the rest retrieved from reference TRBV30 and TRBJ1-2, is SQTIHQWPATLVQPVGSPLSLECTVEGTSNPNLYWYRQAAGRGLQLLFYSVGIGQISSEVPQNLSASRPQDRQFILSSKKLLLSDSGFYLCAWSGRTVYGYTFGSGTRLTVV.

The rearrangement links TRBV6-1 to TRBJ1-5; D gene ambiguous. V was clipped by 0 bases and J by 2 bases, with 8 bases between them. CDR1 and CDR2 from the germline V gene are MNHNS and SASEGT. The CDR3 runs to 15 residues. The CDR3: CASSEAWGGNQPQHF. DNA of the CDR3: TGTGCCAGCAGTGAAGCGTGGGGAGGCAATCAGCCCCAGCATTTT.

The genes are TRBV15 and TRBJ2-2; D may be TRBD1 (6 bases). V shed 6 bases and J shed 6 bases, with 23 bases lying between them. Germline CDR1 and CDR2: LNHNV and YYDKDF (reference sequence). The CDR3 loop spans 17 amino acids. In DNA form, the CDR3 reads TGTGCCACCAGTAAGGCGAACAGGGTGGGGATGTCCGGGGAGCTGTTTTTT. It codes for CATSKANRVGMSGELFF.

The V call is TRBV6-4, the J call TRBJ1-2, with D tentatively TRBD1 (5 bases). CDR1 MRHNA and CDR2 SNTAGT come from the germline V gene. The length of the CDR3 is 15 residues. Trimming stripped 6 bases from V and 0 bases from J, with 14 bases between. The CDR3 DNA reads as TGTGCCAGCAGGCGGAGGGACCGGACTAACTATGGCTACACCTTC. Amino acids: CASRRRDRTNYGYTF.

The rearrangement links TRBV2 to TRBJ1-1; D possibly corresponds to TRBD1 (6 bases). Germline V gene lookup returns CDR1 SNHLY and CDR2 FYNNEI. The CDR3 contains 14 residues. With 7 bases removed from V and 4 bases from J, the gap between germline ends came to 16 bases. CDR3 amino acids: CASTVGGAVTEAFF. In DNA form, the CDR3 reads TGTGCCAGCACGGTGGGGGGGGCGGTCACTGAAGCTTTCTTT. Drawing the rest from reference TRBV2 and TRBJ1-1, the complete variable domain is EPEVTQTPSHQVTQMGQEVILRCVPISNHLYFYWYRQILGQKVEFLVSFYNNEISEKSEIFDDQFSVERPDGSNFTLKIRSTKLEDSAMYFCASTVGGAVTEAFFGQGTRLTVV.

The rearrangement joins TRBV29-1 to TRBJ1-3, with TRBD1 matching 11 bases. This CDR3 is 13 amino acids long. CDR1 is SQVTM, CDR2 ANQGSEA, per germline. With 6 bases clipped from V and 7 bases from J, the junction kept 5 bases outside the gene matches. The CDR3 coding sequence is TGCAGCGTAGCCGGGACAGGGGGTAACACCATATATTTT. It is translated as CSVAGTGGNTIYF. Combining the CDR3 with reference TRBV29-1 and TRBJ1-3 gives the whole variable domain SAVISQKPSRDICQRGTSLTIQCQVDSQVTMMFWYRQQPGQSLTLIATANQGSEATYESGFVIDKFPISRPNLTFSTLTVSNMSPEDSSIYLCSVAGTGGNTIYFGEGSWLTVV.

The V gene is TRBV6-5, the J gene TRBJ1-5; perhaps TRBD1 as D (6 bases). The germline CDR1 and CDR2 sequences are MNHEY and SVGAGI. The CDR3 runs to 13 residues. Trimming removed 5 bases from V and 5 bases from J, with 10 bases in between. The CDR3 loop is CASSGTTYQPQHF. CDR3 sequence (DNA): TGTGCCAGCAGTGGGACAACTTATCAGCCCCAGCATTTT.

This chain joins TRBV10-3 and TRBJ2-7, with 13 bases that match TRBD2. Germline V lookup: CDR1 ENHRY, CDR2 SYGVKD. The J segment lost 2 bases and the V segment lost 10 bases, leaving 17 bases of the junction unmatched. There are 18 residues in the CDR3. This chain's CDR3 is CASGPGLAGKPTTYEQYF. CDR3 sequence (DNA): TGTGCCAGCGGGCCGGGACTAGCGGGGAAGCCCACGACCTACGAGCAGTACTTC.

There are a few counts of this clone. The genes are TRBV5-4 and TRBJ2-3, with 9 bases matching TRBD1. The length of the CDR3 is 14 residues. Germline CDR1 and CDR2: SGHNT and YYREEE (reference sequence). V shed 6 bases, J shed 2 bases, and the junction held 4 bases outside the gene matches. CDR3 coding DNA: TGTGCCAGCACCAGGACAGGGGCCACAGATACGCAGTATTTT. Translation gives CASTRTGATDTQYF.

The genes are TRBV7-9 and TRBJ2-5; 16 positions agree with TRBD2. Looked up from germline, CDR1 is SEHNR and CDR2 is FQNEAQ (reference sequence). J lost 4 bases, V lost 4 bases, and 6 bases had no gene match. The CDR3 has 17 amino acids. CDR3 residues: CASSSPGLAGGVETQYF. The CDR3 nucleotides are TGTGCCAGCAGCTCACCGGGACTAGCGGGGGGGGTAGAGACCCAGTACTTC.

In this sample, this clone turned up a few times. The CDR3 is CASSLATVAGYTF. The CDR3 DNA reads as TGTGCCAGCAGCTTGGCGACAGTCGCTGGCTACACCTTC. The chain recombines TRBV5-4 with TRBJ1-2; TRBD1 is a possible D gene (5 bases). The CDR3 sequence is 13 residues long. Germline V gene lookup returns CDR1 SGHNT and CDR2 YYREEE (reference sequence). V was shortened by 0 bases and J by 7 bases, with 10 bases between the two germline ends. The variable domain in full, with the rest retrieved from reference TRBV5-4 and TRBJ1-2, is ETGVTQSPTHLIKTRGQQVTLRCSSQSGHNTVSWYQQALGQGPQFIFQYYREEENGRGNFPPRFSGLQFPNYSSELNVNALELDDSALYLCASSLATVAGYTFGSGTRLTVV.

The rearrangement links TRBV19 to TRBJ2-7, with 7 bases identical to TRBD1. This CDR3 has 16 residues. V lost 5 bases, J lost 0 bases, and 10 bases stayed unmatched. Germline CDR1 reads LNHDA; CDR2 reads SQIVND (reference sequence). The CDR3 loop reads CASSFSGTVSSYEQYF. The CDR3 DNA sequence: TGTGCCAGTAGTTTCTCCGGGACAGTGAGCTCCTACGAGCAGTACTTC.

The J gene is TRBJ2-7, the V gene TRBV7-9, with a possible D match to TRBD2 (5 bases). Looked up from germline, CDR1 is SEHNR and CDR2 is FQNEAQ (reference sequence). CDR3 length equals 15 residues. Trimming took 4 bases from V and 4 from J, leaving 17 bases between them. As DNA, the CDR3 is TGTGCCAGCAGCTCGGACGCCCCGGAGGCATACGAGCAGTACTTC. It specifies CASSSDAPEAYEQYF.

There are a few counts of this clone. V and J are TRBV11-2 and TRBJ1-2; 7 nucleotides align to TRBD1. With V trimmed by 5 bases and J by 2 bases, 8 bases remained unmatched. Germline CDR1 and CDR2: SGHAT and FQNNGV. The CDR3 totals 15 residues. CDR3 DNA sequence: TGTGCCAGCAGCCATATTGACAGGGAGAACTATGGCTACACCTTC. It encodes CASSHIDRENYGYTF.

The V gene is TRBV28, the J gene TRBJ2-3; 9 bases agree with TRBD2. The CDR3 is 15 amino acids. Germline CDR1 and CDR2: MDHEN and SYDVKM. The J segment lost 0 bases and the V segment lost 6 bases, leaving 4 bases of the junction unmatched. CDR3 in DNA: TGTGCCAGCAGGGGAACTAGCGGGAGCACAGATACGCAGTATTTT. Residues: CASRGTSGSTDTQYF.

The gene calls are TRBV6-5 and TRBJ1-5; TRBD1 matches 7 bases. This CDR3 spans 13 amino acids. The ends lost 7 bases at V and 4 bases at J; junction bases unmatched: 4. Looked up from germline, CDR1 is MNHEY and CDR2 is SVGAGI. CDR3 protein: CASKIQGNQPQHF. In DNA form, the CDR3 reads TGTGCCAGCAAAATACAGGGGAATCAGCCCCAGCATTTT.

The chain has TRBV2 and TRBJ2-7; possibly TRBD1 for D (5 bases). Germline V CDR1 and CDR2: SNHLY, FYNNEI. V lost 8 bases and J lost 7, with 18 bases in between. The CDR3 is 13 amino acids. The CDR3 region is CASLQGWGREQYF. The CDR3 DNA is TGTGCCAGCCTGCAGGGCTGGGGCCGAGAGCAGTACTTC.

The chain carries TRBV19 and TRBJ1-2; no definite D call. CDR3 size: 13 residues. CDR1 and CDR2 (germline): LNHDA, SQIVND (reference sequence). V lost 0 bases and J 3 bases, leaving 5 bases between the germline ends. CDR3 nucleotide sequence: TGTGCCAGTAGTATAGACGGGTACTATGGCTACACCTTC. Protein sequence: CASSIDGYYGYTF.

This clone was observed once. This chain uses TRBV4-1 with TRBJ1-6, with D unclear. The V gene lost 0 bases and the J gene lost 2 bases, with 17 bases spanning the gap. The CDR3 length is 19 residues. CDR1 is MGHRA, CDR2 YSYEKL, per germline. The CDR3 DNA is TGCGCCAGCAGCCAAGACTACAACAGTCCCCTGACCTATAATTCACCCCTCCACTTT. Protein product: CASSQDYNSPLTYNSPLHF.

The chain carries TRBV2 and TRBJ1-1; 11 bases are a match to TRBD1. The J segment lost 6 bases and the V segment lost 5 bases, leaving 8 bases of the junction unmatched. The germline gives CDR1 SNHLY, CDR2 FYNNEI. The CDR3 runs 15 residues. Here the CDR3 DNA reads TGTGCCAGCAGTCGGGACAGGGGGGGTTTCGCTGAAGCTTTCTTT. As protein: CASSRDRGGFAEAFF.

The chain has TRBV2 and TRBJ2-1; D remains unclear. Looked up from germline, CDR1 is SNHLY and CDR2 is FYNNEI. The CDR3 has 15 residues. The ends were cut back, 2 bases at V and 9 bases at J, with 17 bases in the middle. The CDR3 sequence: CASSEKGVGSPEQFF. CDR3 bases: TGTGCCAGCAGTGAAAAAGGCGTGGGCTCACCTGAGCAGTTCTTC.

The chain couples TRBV19 to TRBJ1-5; D possibly corresponds to TRBD1 (6 bases). The ends were cut back, 7 bases at V and 0 bases at J, with 16 bases in the middle. This CDR3 is 16 amino acids long. Germline V gives CDR1 LNHDA, CDR2 SQIVND (reference sequence). CDR3 residues: CASMEQGGFSNQPQHF. CDR3 sequence (DNA): TGTGCCAGTATGGAACAGGGTGGGTTTAGCAATCAGCCCCAGCATTTT.

In its sample, this clone was seen a few times. This sequence joins TRBV14 and TRBJ1-1, with 8 positions matching TRBD1. Looked up from germline, CDR1 is SGHDN and CDR2 is FVKESK. The CDR3 extends over 15 amino acids. The J segment lost 4 bases and the V segment lost 2 bases, leaving 6 bases of the junction unmatched. This CDR3 reads CASSQLRQGATEAFF. The CDR3 nucleotides read TGTGCCAGCAGCCAATTACGTCAGGGGGCCACTGAAGCTTTCTTT.

The chain recombines TRBV10-1 with TRBJ2-1; 7 bases map to TRBD1. J lost 8 bases, V lost 3 bases, and 7 bases had no gene match. CDR3 length equals 14 residues. The germline V gene encodes CDR1 WNHNN and CDR2 SYGVQD (reference sequence). The CDR3 loop reads CASSDWTGSHEQFF. For the CDR3, the DNA is TGCGCCAGCAGTGATTGGACAGGATCGCATGAGCAGTTCTTC.